This T cell receptor (beta chain) comes out of a study of T cell responses to AZD1222 COVID-19 vaccine. Study-wide background: Second doses that came at about 4 or about 12 weeks were put together. General study findings and limits: Only a handful of individuals given AZD1222 were seropositive at baseline. After two AZD1222 doses, spike-specific TCR breadth and depth rose versus day 0. Most donors were white British and more were female, and clonal diversity was possibly underestimated.

TCRdb's copy holds only in-frame clones and misses some; the assay was immunoSEQ multiplex PCR. The sample has some 150,000 clones; more than 80% are singletons. With respect to this clone: Its specificity is unknown.

This receptor was taken from an adult in good health. The input for sequencing was peripheral blood, taken on day 0 of AZD1222 vaccination.

The CDR3 DNA follows: TGTGCCACCTCCCATGGGACAGGATGGGGCCTCAGCTCTGGAAACACCATATATTTT. This translates into CATSHGTGWGLSSGNTIYF. The chain has TRBV10-3 and TRBJ1-3; 8 nucleotides line up with TRBD1. V shed 10 bases, J shed 0 bases, and the junction held 20 bases outside the gene matches. This CDR3 has 19 amino acids. Per germline, CDR1 ENHRY and CDR2 SYGVKD.